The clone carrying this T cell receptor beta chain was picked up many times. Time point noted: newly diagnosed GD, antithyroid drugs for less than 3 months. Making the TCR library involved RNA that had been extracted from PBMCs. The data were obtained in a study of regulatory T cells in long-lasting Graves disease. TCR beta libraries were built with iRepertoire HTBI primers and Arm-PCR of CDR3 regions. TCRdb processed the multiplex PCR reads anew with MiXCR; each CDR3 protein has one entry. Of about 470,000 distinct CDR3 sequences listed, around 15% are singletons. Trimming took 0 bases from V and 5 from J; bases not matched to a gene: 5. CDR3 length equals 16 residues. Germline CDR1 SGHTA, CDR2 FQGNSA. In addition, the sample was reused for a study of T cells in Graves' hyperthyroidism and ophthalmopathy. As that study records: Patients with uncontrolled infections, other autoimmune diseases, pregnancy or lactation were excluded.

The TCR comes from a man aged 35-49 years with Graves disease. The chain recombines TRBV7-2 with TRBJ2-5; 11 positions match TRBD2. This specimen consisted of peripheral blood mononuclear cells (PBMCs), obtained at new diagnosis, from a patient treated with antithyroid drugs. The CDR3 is CASSLATLAGGETQYF. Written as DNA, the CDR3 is TGTGCCAGCAGCTTAGCAACTCTAGCGGGAGGCGAGACCCAGTACTTC.